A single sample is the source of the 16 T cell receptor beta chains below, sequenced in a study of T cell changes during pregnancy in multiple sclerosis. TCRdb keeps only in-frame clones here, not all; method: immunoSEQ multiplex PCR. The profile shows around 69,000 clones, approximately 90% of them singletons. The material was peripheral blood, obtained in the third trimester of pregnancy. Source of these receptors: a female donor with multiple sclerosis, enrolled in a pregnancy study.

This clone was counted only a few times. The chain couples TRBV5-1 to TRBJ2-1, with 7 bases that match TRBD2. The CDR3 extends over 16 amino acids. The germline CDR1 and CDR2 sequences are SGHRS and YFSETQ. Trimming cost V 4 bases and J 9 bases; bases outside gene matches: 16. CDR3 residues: CASSPSGGIWEGEQFF. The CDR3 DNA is TGCGCCAGCAGCCCCTCGGGAGGAATTTGGGAGGGTGAGCAGTTCTTC.

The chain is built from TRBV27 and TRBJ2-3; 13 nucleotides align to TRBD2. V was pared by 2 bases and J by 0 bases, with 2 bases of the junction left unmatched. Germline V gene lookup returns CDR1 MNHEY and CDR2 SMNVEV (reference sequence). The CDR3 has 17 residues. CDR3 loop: CASSLRGLAGSTDTQYF. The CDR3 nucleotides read TGTGCCAGCAGTTTAAGGGGACTAGCGGGGAGCACAGATACGCAGTATTTT.

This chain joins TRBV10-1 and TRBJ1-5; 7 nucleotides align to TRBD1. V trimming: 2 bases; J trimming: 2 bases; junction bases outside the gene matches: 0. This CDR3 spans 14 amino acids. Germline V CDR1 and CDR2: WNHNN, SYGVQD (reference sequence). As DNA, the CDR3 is TGCGCCAGCAGTGAGGACAGGGGCAATCAGCCCCAGCATTTT. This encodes CASSEDRGNQPQHF.

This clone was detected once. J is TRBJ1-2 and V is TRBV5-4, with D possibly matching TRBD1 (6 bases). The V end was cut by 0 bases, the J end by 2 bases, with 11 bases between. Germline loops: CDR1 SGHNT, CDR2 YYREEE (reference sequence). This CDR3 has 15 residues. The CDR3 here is CASSLGGQINYGYTF. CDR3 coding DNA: TGTGCCAGCAGCTTGGGAGGACAGATAAACTATGGCTACACCTTC.

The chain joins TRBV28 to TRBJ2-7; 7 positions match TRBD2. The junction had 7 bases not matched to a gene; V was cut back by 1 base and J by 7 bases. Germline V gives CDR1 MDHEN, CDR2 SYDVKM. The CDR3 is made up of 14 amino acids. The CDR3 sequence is CASSLSGLLREQYF. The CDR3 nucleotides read TGTGCCAGCAGTTTATCGGGACTACTACGAGAGCAGTACTTC.

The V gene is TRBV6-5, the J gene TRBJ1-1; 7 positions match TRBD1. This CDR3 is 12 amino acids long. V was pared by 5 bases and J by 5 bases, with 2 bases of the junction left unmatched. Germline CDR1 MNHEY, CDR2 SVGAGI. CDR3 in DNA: TGTGCCAGCAGTCACAGGGGTACTGAAGCTTTCTTT. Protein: CASSHRGTEAFF.

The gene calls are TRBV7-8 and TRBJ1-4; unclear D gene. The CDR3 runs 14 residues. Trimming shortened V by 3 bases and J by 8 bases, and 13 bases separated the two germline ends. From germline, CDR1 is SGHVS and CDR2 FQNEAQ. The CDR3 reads CASSLQEGVEKLFF. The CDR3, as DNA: TGTGCCAGCAGCTTGCAGGAAGGTGTGGAAAAACTGTTTTTT.

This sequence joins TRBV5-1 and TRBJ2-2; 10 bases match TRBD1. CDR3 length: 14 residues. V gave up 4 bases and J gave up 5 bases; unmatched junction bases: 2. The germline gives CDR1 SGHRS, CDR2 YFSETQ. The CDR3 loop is CASSLGQGTGELFF. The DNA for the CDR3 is TGCGCCAGCAGCCTGGGACAGGGGACCGGGGAGCTGTTTTTT.

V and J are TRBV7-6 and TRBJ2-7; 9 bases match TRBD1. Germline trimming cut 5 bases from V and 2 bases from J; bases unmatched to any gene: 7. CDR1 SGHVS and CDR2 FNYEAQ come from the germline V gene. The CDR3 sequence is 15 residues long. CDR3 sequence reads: CASSLGDRATYEQYF. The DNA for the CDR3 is TGTGCCAGCAGCCTGGGGGACAGGGCGACCTACGAGCAGTACTTC.

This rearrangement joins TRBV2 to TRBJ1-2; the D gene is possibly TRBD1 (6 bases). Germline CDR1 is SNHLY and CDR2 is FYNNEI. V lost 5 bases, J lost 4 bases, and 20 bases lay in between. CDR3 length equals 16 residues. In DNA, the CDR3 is TGTGCCAGCAGTCACGGACGACAGGAAACCAGCTATGGCTACACCTTC. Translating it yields CASSHGRQETSYGYTF.

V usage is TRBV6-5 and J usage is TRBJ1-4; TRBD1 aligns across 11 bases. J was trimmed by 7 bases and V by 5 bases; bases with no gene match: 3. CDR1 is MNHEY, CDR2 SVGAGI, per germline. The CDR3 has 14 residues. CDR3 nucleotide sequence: TGTGCCAGCAGTGACGGGACAGGGGGTGAAAAACTGTTTTTT. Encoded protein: CASSDGTGGEKLFF.

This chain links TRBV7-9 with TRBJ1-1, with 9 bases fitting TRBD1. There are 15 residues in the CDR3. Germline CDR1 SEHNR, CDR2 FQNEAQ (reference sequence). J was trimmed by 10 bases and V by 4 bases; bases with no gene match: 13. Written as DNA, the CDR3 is TGTGCCAGCAGCTACCCCCGGACAGGGGCTCTTCCAGCTTTCTTT. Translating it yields CASSYPRTGALPAFF.

CDR3 DNA sequence: TGTGCCAGCACCGACAGGGTATTCAATCAGCCCCAGCATTTT. Translating it yields CASTDRVFNQPQHF. The rearrangement uses TRBV2 and TRBJ1-5; 7 nucleotides align to TRBD1. The CDR3 contains 14 residues. The J segment lost 3 bases and the V segment lost 7 bases, leaving 6 bases of the junction unmatched. CDR1 and CDR2 (germline): SNHLY, FYNNEI.

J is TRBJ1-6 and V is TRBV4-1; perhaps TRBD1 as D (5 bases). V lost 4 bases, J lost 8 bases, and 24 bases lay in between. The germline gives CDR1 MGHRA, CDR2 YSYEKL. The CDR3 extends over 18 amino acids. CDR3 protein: CASSRTGAGIRGDSPLHF. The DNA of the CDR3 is TGCGCCAGCAGCCGCACAGGAGCGGGTATTCGAGGGGATTCACCCCTCCACTTT.

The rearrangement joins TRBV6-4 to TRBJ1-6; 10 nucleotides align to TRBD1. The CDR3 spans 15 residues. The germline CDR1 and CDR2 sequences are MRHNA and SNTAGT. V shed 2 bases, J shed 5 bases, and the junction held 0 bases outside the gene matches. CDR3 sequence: CASSDGTGDNSPLHF. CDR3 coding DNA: TGTGCCAGCAGTGACGGGACAGGGGATAATTCACCCCTCCACTTT.

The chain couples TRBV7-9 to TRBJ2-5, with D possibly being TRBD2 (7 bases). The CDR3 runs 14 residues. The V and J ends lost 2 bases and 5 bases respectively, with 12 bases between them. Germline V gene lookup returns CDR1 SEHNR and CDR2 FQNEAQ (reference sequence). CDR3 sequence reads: CASSLMGGRETQYF. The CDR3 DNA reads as TGTGCCAGCAGCTTAATGGGGGGGCGGGAGACCCAGTACTTC.